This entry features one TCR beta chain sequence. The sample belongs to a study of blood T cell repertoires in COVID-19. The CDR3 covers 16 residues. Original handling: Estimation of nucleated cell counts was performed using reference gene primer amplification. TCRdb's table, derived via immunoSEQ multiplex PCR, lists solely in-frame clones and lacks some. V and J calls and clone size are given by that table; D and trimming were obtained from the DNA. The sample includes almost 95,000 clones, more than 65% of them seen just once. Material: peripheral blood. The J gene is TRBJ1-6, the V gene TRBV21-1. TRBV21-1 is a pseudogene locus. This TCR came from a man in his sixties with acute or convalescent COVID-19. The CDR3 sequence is CASSKEAGSYNSPLHF. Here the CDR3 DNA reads TGTGCCAGCAGCAAGGAGGCGGGATCCTATAATTCACCCCTCCACTTT.